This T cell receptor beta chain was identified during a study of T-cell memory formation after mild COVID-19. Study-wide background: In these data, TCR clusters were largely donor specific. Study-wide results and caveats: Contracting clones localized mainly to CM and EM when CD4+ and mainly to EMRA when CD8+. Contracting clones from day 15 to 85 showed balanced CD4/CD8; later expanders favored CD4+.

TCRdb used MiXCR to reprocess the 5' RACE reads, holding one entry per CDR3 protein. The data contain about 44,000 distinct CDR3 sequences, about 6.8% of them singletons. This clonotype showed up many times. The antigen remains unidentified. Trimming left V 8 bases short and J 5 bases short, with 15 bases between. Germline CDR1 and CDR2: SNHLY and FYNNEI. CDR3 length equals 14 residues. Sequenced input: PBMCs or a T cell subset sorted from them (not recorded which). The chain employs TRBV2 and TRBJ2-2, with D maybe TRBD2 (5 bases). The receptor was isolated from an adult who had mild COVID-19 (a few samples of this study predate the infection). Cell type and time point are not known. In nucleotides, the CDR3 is TGTGCCAGCCTCGAAGCGGCATCAACCGGGGAGCTGTTTTTT. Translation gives CASLEAASTGELFF.